One and the same sample provided the 9 T cell receptor beta chains below, sequenced in a study of radiotherapy plus CTLA-4 blockade in lung cancer. TCRdb's table, derived via immunoSEQ multiplex PCR, lists solely in-frame clones and lacks some. The data show approximately 90,000 clones, 83% seen once. The sample was peripheral blood, taken from a patient treated with radiotherapy plus ipilimumab. The receptor set was obtained from a human donor with non-small cell lung cancer who had stable disease on radiotherapy plus ipilimumab.

The chain employs TRBV6-5 and TRBJ1-6; TRBD1 agrees at 8 bases. J was trimmed by 4 bases and V by 6 bases; bases with no gene match: 2. CDR1 and CDR2 (germline): MNHEY, SVGAGI. The CDR3 runs to 14 residues. Written as DNA, the CDR3 is TGTGCCAGCAGGAGGGACAGGTATAATTCACCCCTCCACTTT. This codes for CASRRDRYNSPLHF.

The count of this clone is one. The chain uses TRBV4-1 and TRBJ2-1; tentatively, D is TRBD2 (5 bases). Trimming shortened V by 4 bases and J by 9 bases, and 19 bases separated the two germline ends. The CDR3 is 15 residues long. Germline CDR1 reads MGHRA; CDR2 reads YSYEKL. CDR3 sequence reads: CASSPEGRARGEQFF. CDR3 nucleotides: TGCGCCAGCAGCCCCGAGGGTAGGGCAAGAGGTGAGCAGTTCTTC.

This sequence joins TRBV5-4 and TRBJ2-2, with 8 bases identical to TRBD1. Germline V gene data show CDR1 as SGHNT and CDR2 as YYREEE (reference sequence). V was clipped by 2 bases and J by 2 bases; unmatched bases: 2. The CDR3 is made up of 15 amino acids. The CDR3 region has the DNA TGTGCCAGCAGCTTAGGACAGGGAAACACCGGGGAGCTGTTTTTT. Its protein product is CASSLGQGNTGELFF.

This rearrangement joins TRBV4-1 to TRBJ1-6; 9 nucleotides agree with TRBD1. Losses at the gene ends were 1 base for V and 10 bases for J; bases not matched to a gene: 5. The CDR3 contains 15 residues. In germline, CDR1 is MGHRA, CDR2 YSYEKL. The CDR3 DNA is TGCGCCAGCAGCCAAGTTGGGGACAGGGAGTCACCCCTCCACTTT. Translating gives CASSQVGDRESPLHF.

This clone was seen once. This chain joins TRBV7-8 and TRBJ1-2, with 8 positions matching TRBD1. The germline V gene has CDR1 SGHVS and CDR2 FQNEAQ. The CDR3 has 12 residues. Trimming removed 1 base from V and 13 bases from J; junction bases left unmatched: 5. CDR3 sequence reads: CASSLVTGGSTF. Written as DNA, the CDR3 is TGTGCCAGCAGCTTAGTTACAGGGGGGTCCACCTTC.

V and J are TRBV9 and TRBJ1-1, with 7 bases aligning to TRBD1. V shed 2 bases and J 6 bases; nucleotides not matched to a gene: 7. The length of the CDR3 is 14 residues. Germline CDR1 SGDLS, CDR2 YYNGEE. CDR3 amino acids: CASSVTGEAAEAFF. CDR3 nucleotides: TGTGCCAGCAGCGTTACAGGGGAGGCGGCTGAAGCTTTCTTT.

V and J are TRBV11-2 and TRBJ2-5; possible D gene TRBD1, 5 bases. The length of the CDR3 is 14 residues. The germline CDR1 and CDR2 sequences are SGHAT and FQNNGV. V was pared by 4 bases and J by 8 bases, with 17 bases between. CDR3 coding DNA: TGTGCCAGCAGCTCAACAGGAATCCAAGGAACCCAGTACTTC. It is translated as CASSSTGIQGTQYF.

This chain links TRBV18 with TRBJ2-1; 12 bases map to TRBD2. Germline CDR1 reads KGHSH; CDR2 reads LQKENI. V shed 5 bases and J 7 bases; nucleotides not matched to a gene: 3. The CDR3 loop spans 14 amino acids. DNA of the CDR3: TGTGCCAGCTCATCGACTAGCGGGAGAAATGAGCAGTTCTTC. It encodes CASSSTSGRNEQFF.

This clone was recorded a few times. The J gene is TRBJ2-3, the V gene TRBV29-1; D unclear. CDR1 is SQVTM and CDR2 is ANQGSEA in the germline V gene. There are 12 residues in the CDR3. The V gene lost 4 bases and the J gene lost 4 bases, with 9 bases spanning the gap. CDR3 nucleotides: TGCAGCGTTGGCCCCCGCGCAGATACGCAGTATTTT. Translated, it gives CSVGPRADTQYF.